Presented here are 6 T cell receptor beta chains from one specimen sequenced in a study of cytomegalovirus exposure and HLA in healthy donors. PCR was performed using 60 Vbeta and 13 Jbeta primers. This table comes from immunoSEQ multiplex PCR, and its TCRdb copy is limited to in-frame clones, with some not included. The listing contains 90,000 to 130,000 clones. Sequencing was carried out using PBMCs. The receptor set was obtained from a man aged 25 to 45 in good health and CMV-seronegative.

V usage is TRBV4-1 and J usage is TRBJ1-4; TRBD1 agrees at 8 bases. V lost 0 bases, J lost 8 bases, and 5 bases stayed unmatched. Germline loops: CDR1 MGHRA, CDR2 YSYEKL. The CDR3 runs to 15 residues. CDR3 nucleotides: TGCGCCAGCAGCCAAGATGGCAGGGGGCGGGAAAAACTGTTTTTT. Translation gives CASSQDGRGREKLFF.

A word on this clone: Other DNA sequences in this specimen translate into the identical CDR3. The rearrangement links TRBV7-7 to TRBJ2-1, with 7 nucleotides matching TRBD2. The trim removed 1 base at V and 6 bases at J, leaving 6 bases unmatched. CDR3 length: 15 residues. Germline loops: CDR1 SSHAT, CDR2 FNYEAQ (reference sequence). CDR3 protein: CASSLGTSGVNEQFF. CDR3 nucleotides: TGTGCCAGCAGCTTAGGGACTAGTGGGGTCAATGAGCAGTTCTTC.

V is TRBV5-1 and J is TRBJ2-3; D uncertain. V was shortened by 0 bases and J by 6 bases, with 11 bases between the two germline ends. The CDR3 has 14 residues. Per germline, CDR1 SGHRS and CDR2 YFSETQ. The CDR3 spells CASSLGLVTDTQYF. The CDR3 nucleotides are TGCGCCAGCAGCTTGGGACTGGTCACGGATACGCAGTATTTT.

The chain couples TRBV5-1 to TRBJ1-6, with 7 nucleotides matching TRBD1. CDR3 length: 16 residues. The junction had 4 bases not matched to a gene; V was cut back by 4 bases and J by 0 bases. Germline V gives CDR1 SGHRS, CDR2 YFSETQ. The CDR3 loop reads CASSQGDSSYNSPLHF. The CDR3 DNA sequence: TGCGCCAGCAGCCAAGGGGACAGCTCCTATAATTCACCCCTCCACTTT.

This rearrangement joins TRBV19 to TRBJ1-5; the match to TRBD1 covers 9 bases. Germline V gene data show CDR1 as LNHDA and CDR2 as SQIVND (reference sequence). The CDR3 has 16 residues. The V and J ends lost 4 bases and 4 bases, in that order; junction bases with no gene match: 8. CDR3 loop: CASSTDRGSRNQPQHF. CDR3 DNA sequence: TGTGCCAGTAGTACGGACAGGGGATCGAGGAATCAGCCCCAGCATTTT.

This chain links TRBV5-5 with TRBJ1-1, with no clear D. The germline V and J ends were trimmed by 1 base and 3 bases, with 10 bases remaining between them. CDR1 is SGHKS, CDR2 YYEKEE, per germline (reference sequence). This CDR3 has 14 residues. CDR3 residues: CASSLMNSYTEAFF. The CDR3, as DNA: TGTGCCAGCAGCTTGATGAACAGTTACACTGAAGCTTTCTTT.